Following are 28 T cell receptor beta chains from one sample sequenced in a study of immune evolution from preneoplasia to lung adenocarcinoma. Here immunoSEQ multiplex PCR was the method, and the copy in TCRdb shows in-frame clones only, minus some. The sample has 8,500 to 13,000 clones, roughly 80% seen once. Material for sequencing was FFPE minimally invasive lung adenocarcinoma tissue. The source is a person between 65 and 79 years old with lung adenocarcinoma.

This chain uses TRBV5-4 with TRBJ1-1; the D is unclear. Germline V gene data show CDR1 as SGHNT and CDR2 as YYREEE (reference sequence). The CDR3 loop spans 14 amino acids. Trimming left V 0 bases short and J 1 base short, with 7 bases between. CDR3: CASSLAARNTEAFF. CDR3 nucleotides: TGTGCCAGCAGCTTGGCGGCACGGAACACTGAAGCTTTCTTT.

J is TRBJ2-2 and V is TRBV7-3; 10 bases align to TRBD1. The CDR3 is 18 amino acids. V shed 1 base and J 4 bases; nucleotides not matched to a gene: 9. CDR1 SGHTA and CDR2 FQGTGA come from the germline V gene. CDR3 nucleotides: TGTGCCAGCAGCTTAAAACCCCGACAGGGGGCCGGCACCGGGGAGCTGTTTTTT. Translated, it gives CASSLKPRQGAGTGELFF.

The rearrangement uses TRBV6-1 and TRBJ1-1, with 8 bases aligning to TRBD1. After removal of 6 bases from V and 5 bases from J, the junction contained 8 bases not matched to a gene. The CDR3 is made up of 14 amino acids. Per the germline V gene, CDR1 is MNHNS and CDR2 is SASEGT. CDR3 DNA: TGTGCCAGCAGCGAAACAGGGGGGTGGACTGAAGCTTTCTTT. As protein: CASSETGGWTEAFF.

The chain combines TRBV5-4 with TRBJ2-3; D unresolved. Germline assignment: CDR1 SGHNT and CDR2 YYREEE (reference sequence). CDR3 length equals 14 residues. The V end was cut by 0 bases, the J end by 2 bases, with 7 bases between. The CDR3: CASSLGANTDTQYF. CDR3 coding DNA: TGTGCCAGCAGCTTGGGGGCGAACACAGATACGCAGTATTTT.

V is TRBV5-4 and J is TRBJ1-1; D is unclear. This CDR3 spans 13 amino acids. V gave up 3 bases and J gave up 0 bases, with 6 bases separating them. Germline values: CDR1 SGHNT, CDR2 YYREEE (reference sequence). CDR3 coding DNA: TGTGCCAGCAGCTCGTGGGTGAACACTGAAGCTTTCTTT. It encodes CASSSWVNTEAFF.

This rearrangement joins TRBV7-2 to TRBJ2-3; 14 nucleotides match TRBD2. J lost 2 bases, V lost 4 bases, and 8 bases had no gene match. Germline CDR1 and CDR2: SGHTA and FQGNSA. This CDR3 region has 18 residues. The CDR3 here is CASSSGLAGEGVTDTQYF. DNA of the CDR3: TGTGCCAGCAGCTCGGGACTAGCGGGAGAGGGGGTCACAGATACGCAGTATTTT.

V usage is TRBV6-7 and J usage is TRBJ1-4; D may be TRBD1 (5 bases). TRBV6-7 is an ORF, and what it does is uncertain. The CDR3 length is 16 residues. Trimming stripped 3 bases from V and 5 bases from J, with 16 bases between. Written as DNA, the CDR3 is TGTGCCAGCAGTTATTGGGCGTGGGGCGGAAATGAAAAACTGTTTTTT. Its protein product is CASSYWAWGGNEKLFF.

The chain links TRBV7-8 to TRBJ1-1; D gene unclear. V lost 10 bases and J lost 0, with 12 bases in between. CDR1 is SGHVS and CDR2 is FQNEAQ in the germline V gene. CDR3 length: 13 residues. This CDR3 reads CATRGLVNTEAFF. Written as DNA, the CDR3 is TGTGCCACCCGAGGGCTCGTGAACACTGAAGCTTTCTTT.

J is TRBJ2-7 and V is TRBV5-5, with 9 nucleotides matching TRBD1. Trimming cost V 4 bases and J 5 bases; bases outside gene matches: 10. Germline assignment: CDR1 SGHKS and CDR2 YYEKEE (reference sequence). The CDR3 consists of 15 residues. The CDR3 DNA sequence: TGTGCCAGCAGCGTGACGGGACAGGGAGGTGACGAGCAGTACTTC. The encoded protein is CASSVTGQGGDEQYF.

This clone has a handful of counts. The V gene is TRBV15, the J gene TRBJ1-4, with no clear D. The germline V and J ends were trimmed by 1 base and 4 bases, with 10 bases remaining between them. Per the germline V gene, CDR1 is LNHNV and CDR2 is YYDKDF (reference sequence). The CDR3 has 15 residues. This CDR3 is CATSRAKGLNEKLFF. For the CDR3, the DNA is TGTGCCACCAGCAGAGCAAAGGGTCTTAATGAAAAACTGTTTTTT.

V is TRBV25-1 and J is TRBJ1-3; D is possibly TRBD1 (5 bases). Per germline, CDR1 MGHDK and CDR2 SYGVNS. The CDR3 has 16 residues. The germline V and J ends were trimmed by 1 base and 2 bases, with 12 bases remaining between them. The CDR3 bases are TGTGCCAGCAGTGAATCCCAGGGAGGGACTGGAAACACCATATATTTT. Protein: CASSESQGGTGNTIYF. The full variable domain, with the rest looked up from reference TRBV25-1 and TRBJ1-3, is EADIYQTPRYLVIGTGKKITLECSQTMGHDKMYWYQQDPGMELHLIHYSYGVNSTEKGDLSSESTVSRIRTEHFPLTLESARPSHTSQYLCASSESQGGTGNTIYFGEGSWLTVV.

Regarding this clone: Sequence at one end of the junction differs from germline and may be a read error. The rearrangement joins TRBV19 to TRBJ1-4, with a possible D match to TRBD1 (6 bases). Germline lookup yields CDR1 LNHDA and CDR2 SQIVND (reference sequence). This CDR3 region has 11 residues. This CDR3 reads CASSIGTALLF. DNA for the CDR3: TGTGCCAGTAGTATAGGGACAGCTTTATTGTTT.

The J gene is TRBJ2-2, the V gene TRBV19; TRBD1 agrees at 10 bases. V was clipped by 10 bases and J by 5 bases; unmatched bases: 7. Looked up from germline, CDR1 is LNHDA and CDR2 is SQIVND (reference sequence). The CDR3 runs to 14 residues. This CDR3 is CATLDRGPTGELFF. The DNA for the CDR3 is TGTGCCACCTTAGACAGGGGGCCTACCGGGGAGCTGTTTTTT.

This clone was seen once. The J gene is TRBJ2-7, the V gene TRBV19; 7 positions agree with TRBD2. CDR1 LNHDA and CDR2 SQIVND come from the germline V gene (reference sequence). This CDR3 is 15 amino acids long. The junction had 9 bases not matched to a gene; V was cut back by 7 bases and J by 0 bases. CDR3 in DNA: TGTGCCAGTACCCCCTCGGCTAGCGGCTCCTACGAGCAGTACTTC. It encodes CASTPSASGSYEQYF.

The chain couples TRBV19 to TRBJ2-1; D possibly corresponds to TRBD2 (5 bases). This CDR3 is 15 amino acids long. The germline CDR1 and CDR2 sequences are LNHDA and SQIVND (reference sequence). Trimming cost V 4 bases and J 9 bases, with 19 bases left between them. The CDR3 nucleotides are TGTGCCAGTAGTACGCCGGGAATTGGGAATGCTGAGCAGTTCTTC. Its translation is CASSTPGIGNAEQFF.

The chain carries TRBV4-2 and TRBJ1-1, with D possibly being TRBD1 (6 bases). The V end was cut by 5 bases, the J end by 2 bases, with 15 bases between. This CDR3 region has 15 residues. The germline CDR1 and CDR2 sequences are LGHNA and YNFKEQ. This chain's CDR3 is CASSTPSGANTEAFF. For the CDR3, the DNA is TGTGCCAGCAGCACCCCTTCGGGGGCCAACACTGAAGCTTTCTTT.

The chain uses TRBV19 and TRBJ2-1; D is uncertain. CDR1 and CDR2 from the germline V gene are LNHDA and SQIVND (reference sequence). Trimming removed 5 bases from V and 7 bases from J, with 15 bases in between. CDR3 length equals 14 residues. The CDR3 protein is CASSFYGGRNEQFF. Written as DNA, the CDR3 is TGTGCCAGTAGTTTCTACGGCGGACGGAATGAGCAGTTCTTC.

This chain connects TRBV11-2 to TRBJ2-1; D remains ambiguous. The CDR3 consists of 14 residues. The germline gives CDR1 SGHAT, CDR2 FQNNGV. Trimming removed 5 bases at V and 1 base at J, with 9 bases between. CDR3 in amino acids: CASSGKGSYNEQFF. The CDR3 bases are TGTGCCAGCAGCGGTAAAGGATCCTACAATGAGCAGTTCTTC.

This chain links TRBV5-4 with TRBJ2-3; 10 nucleotides line up with TRBD2. In germline, CDR1 is SGHNT, CDR2 YYREEE (reference sequence). V dropped 4 bases and J dropped 1; count of bases not matched to a gene: 3. This CDR3 is 15 amino acids long. CDR3 amino acids: CASSAGLAGTDTQYF. The CDR3 nucleotides are TGTGCCAGCAGCGCAGGACTAGCGGGCACAGATACGCAGTATTTT.

The chain carries TRBV6-6 and TRBJ1-1, with D maybe TRBD1 (6 bases). The CDR3 has 13 amino acids. Trimming stripped 6 bases from V and 1 base from J, with 9 bases between. The germline CDR1 and CDR2 sequences are MNHNY and SVGAGI (reference sequence). CDR3 nucleotide sequence: TGTGCCAGCAGCTCACAGGGGAACACTGAAGCTTTCTTT. This translates into CASSSQGNTEAFF.

The V call is TRBV12-5, the J call TRBJ2-5, with 7 bases lining up with TRBD2. This CDR3 is 14 amino acids long. Germline loops: CDR1 LGHNT, CDR2 FRNRAP. The trim removed 5 bases at V and 2 bases at J, leaving 5 bases unmatched. The CDR3 DNA sequence: TGTGCTAGTGGTCTTACACTAGCGCAAGAGACCCAGTACTTC. It yields the protein CASGLTLAQETQYF.

The chain employs TRBV5-1 and TRBJ2-7; 8 nucleotides line up with TRBD2. Losses at the gene ends were 0 bases for V and 3 bases for J; bases not matched to a gene: 2. The CDR3 loop spans 14 amino acids. CDR1 and CDR2 from the germline V gene are SGHRS and YFSETQ. CDR3 in amino acids: CASSLDSGIYEQYF. CDR3 sequence (DNA): TGCGCCAGCAGCTTGGATAGCGGGATCTACGAGCAGTACTTC.

The V gene is TRBV5-4, the J gene TRBJ1-2; perhaps TRBD1 as D (5 bases). The CDR3 spans 13 residues. From germline, CDR1 is SGHNT and CDR2 YYREEE (reference sequence). Trimming shortened V by 1 base and J by 6 bases, and 10 bases separated the two germline ends. DNA for the CDR3: TGTGCCAGCAGCTTGATAGAGGGGAATGGCTACACCTTC. As protein: CASSLIEGNGYTF. The full variable domain, with the rest looked up from reference TRBV5-4 and TRBJ1-2, is ETGVTQSPTHLIKTRGQQVTLRCSSQSGHNTVSWYQQALGQGPQFIFQYYREEENGRGNFPPRFSGLQFPNYSSELNVNALELDDSALYLCASSLIEGNGYTFGSGTRLTVV.

The chain is built from TRBV6-1 and TRBJ1-5; TRBD1 might be the D (5 bases). Germline CDR1 MNHNS, CDR2 SASEGT. The V and J ends lost 8 bases and 3 bases respectively, with 11 bases between them. This CDR3 has 13 residues. The CDR3 spells CASAGINNQPQHF. The CDR3 DNA sequence: TGTGCCAGCGCAGGGATTAACAATCAGCCCCAGCATTTT.

This clone was detected only a few times. V usage is TRBV7-9 and J usage is TRBJ2-1; tentatively, D is TRBD1 (7 bases). The CDR3 has 16 residues. The V end was cut by 2 bases, the J end by 2 bases, with 13 bases between. The germline gives CDR1 SEHNR, CDR2 FQNEAQ (reference sequence). CDR3: CASSLWQGGTYNEQFF. For the CDR3, the DNA is TGTGCCAGCAGCTTATGGCAGGGGGGAACCTACAATGAGCAGTTCTTC.

The chain couples TRBV7-3 to TRBJ2-2; 9 bases are shared with TRBD2. V dropped 5 bases and J dropped 0; count of bases not matched to a gene: 1. CDR3 length: 15 residues. Germline V gene sequence: CDR1 SGHTA, CDR2 FQGTGA. CDR3 sequence reads: CASSRTSANTGELFF. Here the CDR3 DNA reads TGTGCCAGCAGCAGGACTAGCGCGAACACCGGGGAGCTGTTTTTT.

The chain carries TRBV2 and TRBJ2-7; D is perhaps TRBD2 (5 bases). The length of the CDR3 is 14 residues. The germline V and J ends were trimmed by 4 bases and 0 bases, with 10 bases remaining between them. The germline V gene has CDR1 SNHLY and CDR2 FYNNEI. CDR3 nucleotides: TGTGCCAGCAGTGGTCCTAGCCTCTCCTACGAGCAGTACTTC. Protein: CASSGPSLSYEQYF.

CDR3: CASNKRPAGVPNEQFF. In DNA, the CDR3 is TGTGCCAGCAACAAAAGGCCAGCGGGAGTACCCAATGAGCAGTTCTTC. The chain employs TRBV28 and TRBJ2-1; 8 positions match TRBD2. V lost 7 bases to trimming and J lost 6 bases; unmatched junction nucleotides: 14. Germline loops: CDR1 MDHEN, CDR2 SYDVKM. The CDR3 has 16 residues.